The entry below gives a single T cell receptor beta chain sequence along with its context. Its specificity is not known. This sample stems from a study of T cell responses to AZD1222 COVID-19 vaccine. For the study at large: Samples with a second dose at about 4 or about 12 weeks were pooled together. Study-wide results and caveats: Baseline serostatus was positive in only a handful of AZD1222 recipients. Nearly half of spike-specific TCRs reportedly go after variant regions that carry no mutations.

The repertoire was sequenced with immunoSEQ multiplex PCR; TCRdb's copy has only in-frame clones and lacks some. The sample has under 150,000 clones, roughly 85% seen once. The CDR3 runs to 15 residues. Germline CDR1 reads SNHLY; CDR2 reads FYNNEI. After removal of 2 bases from V and 3 bases from J, the junction contained 4 bases not matched to a gene. V is TRBV2 and J is TRBJ2-7; 10 nucleotides line up with TRBD2. This specimen consisted of peripheral blood, obtained on day 0 of AZD1222 vaccination. The clonotype comes from an adult in good health. In DNA form, the CDR3 reads TGTGCCAGCAGTGAATACCCTAGCGGGGGCTACGAGCAGTACTTC. As protein: CASSEYPSGGYEQYF.